This entry describes one TCR beta chain. CDR3 length: 16 amino acids. CDR1 and CDR2 (germline): MGHRA, YSYEKL. UMIs bearing a 6-nucleotide sample barcode were added through template switching. TCRdb re-called the 5' RACE reads, yielding one record per CDR3 amino acid sequence without DNA. The clone table shows 200,000 to 250,000 distinct CDR3 sequences, with the ten largest holding under 8.5%. These data originate in a study of monozygotic twins with inflammatory bowel disease. V usage is TRBV4-1 and J usage is TRBJ2-7; with no DNA, the TCRdb D assignment of TRBD1 cannot be verified. The sequence was obtained from a human donor with ulcerative colitis or Crohn's disease, or a healthy co-twin of an affected twin (not recorded which). Sequences were obtained from blood. The CDR3 here is CASGQSSGGRIYEQYF.